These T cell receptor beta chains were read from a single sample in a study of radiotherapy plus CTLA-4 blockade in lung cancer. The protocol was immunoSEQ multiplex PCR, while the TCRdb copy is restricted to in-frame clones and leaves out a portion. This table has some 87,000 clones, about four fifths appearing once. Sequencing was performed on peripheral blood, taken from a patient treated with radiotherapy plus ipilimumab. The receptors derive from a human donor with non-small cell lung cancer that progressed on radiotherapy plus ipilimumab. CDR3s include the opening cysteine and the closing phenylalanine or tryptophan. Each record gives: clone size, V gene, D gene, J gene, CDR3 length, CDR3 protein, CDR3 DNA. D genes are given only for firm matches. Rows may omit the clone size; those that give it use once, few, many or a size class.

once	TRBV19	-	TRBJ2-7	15	CASSTGGMSSYEQYF	TGTGCCAGTAGCACCGGAGGGATGAGCTCCTACGAGCAGTACTTC
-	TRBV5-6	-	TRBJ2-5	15	CASSLPGEPQETQYF	TGTGCCAGCAGCTTACCGGGGGAACCCCAAGAGACCCAGTACTTC
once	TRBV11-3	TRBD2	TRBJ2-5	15	CASSLGGGESETQYF	TGTGCCAGCAGCTTAGGGGGAGGGGAGTCGGAGACCCAGTACTTC
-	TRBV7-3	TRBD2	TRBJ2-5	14	CASSFGGAWETQYF	TGTGCCAGCAGCTTCGGGGGGGCCTGGGAGACCCAGTACTTC
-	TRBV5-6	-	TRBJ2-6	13	CASSRSGANVLTF	TGTGCCAGCAGCAGGTCAGGGGCCAACGTCCTGACTTTC
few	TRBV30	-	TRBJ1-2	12	CATFDRYYGYTF	TGTGCCACCTTCGACAGATACTATGGCTACACCTTC
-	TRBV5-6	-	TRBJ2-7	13	CASSWVSSYEQYF	TGTGCCAGCAGCTGGGTTTCCTCCTACGAGCAGTACTTC
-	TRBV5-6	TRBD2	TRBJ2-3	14	CASSLGGGLNTQYF	TGTGCCAGCAGCTTGGGCGGGGGGCTGAATACGCAGTATTTT
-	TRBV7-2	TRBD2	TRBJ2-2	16	CASSLGGGGLIGELFF	TGTGCCAGCAGCTTAGGCGGCGGGGGGTTGATCGGGGAGCTGTTTTTT
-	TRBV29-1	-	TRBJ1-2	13	CSVEEGRGPGYTF	TGCAGCGTTGAGGAGGGCAGGGGACCTGGCTACACCTTC
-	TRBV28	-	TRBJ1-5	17	CASRLGRGTPRFQPQHF	TGTGCCAGCAGGTTAGGGCGAGGGACACCCCGTTTTCAGCCCCAGCATTTT
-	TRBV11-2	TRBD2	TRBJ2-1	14	CASGRASGGLGQFF	TGTGCCAGCGGCCGCGCTAGCGGGGGACTAGGGCAGTTCTTC
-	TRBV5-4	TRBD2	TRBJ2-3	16	CASSFRGSGITDTQYF	TGTGCCAGCAGCTTCCGGGGTAGCGGGATCACAGATACGCAGTATTTT
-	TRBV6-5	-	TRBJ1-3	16	CASSSGTSSSGNTIYF	TGTGCCAGCAGTTCCGGGACATCCAGCTCTGGAAACACCATATATTTT
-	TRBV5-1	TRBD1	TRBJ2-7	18	CASSFSPPWTGVSYEQYF	TGCGCCAGCAGCTTTAGCCCCCCTTGGACAGGGGTCTCCTACGAGCAGTACTTC
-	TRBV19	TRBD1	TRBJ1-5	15	CASSRDRYSNQPQHF	TGTGCCAGTAGTAGGGACAGGTATAGCAATCAGCCCCAGCATTTT
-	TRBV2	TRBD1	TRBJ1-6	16	CASSGTGGAANSPLHF	TGTGCCAGCAGTGGAACAGGGGGCGCCGCCAATTCACCCCTCCACTTT
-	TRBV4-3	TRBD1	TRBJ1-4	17	CASSLETPGQANEKLFF	TGCGCCAGCAGCCTAGAGACCCCGGGACAGGCTAATGAAAAACTGTTTTTT
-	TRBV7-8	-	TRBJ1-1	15	CASSLIQGGSTEAFF	TGTGCCAGCAGCTTAATACAGGGTGGTTCCACTGAAGCTTTCTTT
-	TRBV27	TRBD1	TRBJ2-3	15	CASSLIRGRTDTQYF	TGTGCCAGCAGCCTCATCAGGGGGCGCACAGATACGCAGTATTTT
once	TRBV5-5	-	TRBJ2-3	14	CASSSEWGADTQYF	TGTGCCAGCAGCTCAGAATGGGGGGCCGATACGCAGTATTTT
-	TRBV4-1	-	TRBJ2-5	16	CASSQGNSGGRETQYF	TGCGCCAGCAGCCAAGGAAACTCTGGGGGACGAGAGACCCAGTACTTC
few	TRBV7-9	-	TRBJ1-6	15	CASSPGSSYNSPLHF	TGTGCCTCGTCGCCGGGGAGCTCCTATAATTCACCCCTCCACTTT
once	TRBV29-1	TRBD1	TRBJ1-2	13	CSVEVIDRAGYTF	TGCAGCGTTGAAGTGATCGACAGGGCCGGCTACACCTTC
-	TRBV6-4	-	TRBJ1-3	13	CASSRGIGNTIYF	TGTGCCAGCAGTCGGGGGATAGGAAACACCATATATTTT
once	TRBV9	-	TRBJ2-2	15	CASSNQLSNTGELFF	TGTGCCAGCAGCAACCAGCTCTCGAACACCGGGGAGCTGTTTTTT
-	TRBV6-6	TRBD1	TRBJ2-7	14	CASSTGTALWGQYF	TGTGCCAGCAGTACAGGGACAGCCCTTTGGGGGCAGTACTTC
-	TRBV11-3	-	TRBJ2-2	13	CASSPTGIGELFF	TGTGCCAGCAGCCCAACAGGGATCGGGGAGCTGTTTTTT
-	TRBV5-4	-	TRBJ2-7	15	CASSPGTSSSYEQYF	TGTGCCAGCAGCCCGGGGACATCGAGCTCCTACGAGCAGTACTTC
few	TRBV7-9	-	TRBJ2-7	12	CASSLPPSKQYF	TGTGCCAGCAGCTTACCGCCGAGTAAGCAGTACTTC
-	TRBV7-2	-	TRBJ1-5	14	CASSLWAGDQPQHF	TGTGCCAGCAGCTTATGGGCAGGGGATCAGCCCCAGCATTTT
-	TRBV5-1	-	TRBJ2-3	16	CASSLGGGGGPDTQYF	TGCGCCAGCAGCTTGGGGGGGGGCGGGGGCCCAGATACGCAGTATTTT
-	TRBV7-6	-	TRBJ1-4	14	CASSLKVQGEKLFF	TGTGCCAGCAGCCTAAAGGTCCAAGGTGAAAAACTGTTTTTT
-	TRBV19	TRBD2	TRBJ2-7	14	CASSGGLDLSEQYF	TGTGCCAGTTCCGGGGGACTAGATCTCTCCGAGCAGTACTTC
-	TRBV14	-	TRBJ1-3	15	CASSLRGSSGNTIYF	TGTGCCAGCAGCCTGCGGGGGAGCTCTGGAAACACCATATATTTT
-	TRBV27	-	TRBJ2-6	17	CASSRGLSFSGANVLTF	TGTGCCAGCAGTAGGGGACTTTCATTCTCTGGGGCCAACGTCCTGACTTTC
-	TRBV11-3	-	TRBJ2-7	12	CASSKQAYEQYF	TGTGCCAGCAGCAAACAAGCCTACGAGCAGTACTTC
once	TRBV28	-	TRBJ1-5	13	CASIKNDGQPQHF	TGTGCCAGCATCAAGAACGACGGTCAGCCCCAGCATTTT
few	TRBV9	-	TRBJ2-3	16	CASSVTSSLSTDTQYF	TGTGCCAGCAGCGTCACTAGCTCCCTTAGCACAGATACGCAGTATTTT
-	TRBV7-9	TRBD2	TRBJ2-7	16	CASSLDGTSGTGEQYF	TGTGCCAGCAGCTTAGACGGGACTAGCGGGACGGGAGAGCAGTACTTC
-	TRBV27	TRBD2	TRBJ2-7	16	CASSQRYTSGLGEQYF	TGTGCCAGCAGTCAACGCTACACTAGCGGACTAGGAGAGCAGTACTTC
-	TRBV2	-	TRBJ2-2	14	CASRETSNTGELFF	TGTGCCAGCAGAGAGACTTCGAACACCGGGGAGCTGTTTTTT
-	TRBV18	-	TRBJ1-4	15	CASSPAAQGNEKLFF	TGTGCCAGCTCACCAGCAGCCCAGGGTAATGAAAAACTGTTTTTT
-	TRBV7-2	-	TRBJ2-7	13	CASSLSGFAEQYF	TGTGCCAGCAGCTTATCGGGGTTTGCCGAGCAGTACTTC
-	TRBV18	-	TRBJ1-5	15	CASSPPGRGTQPQHF	TGTGCCAGCTCACCACCGGGACGGGGGACTCAGCCCCAGCATTTT
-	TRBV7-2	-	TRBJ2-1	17	CASSLAAVRGRHNEQFF	TGTGCCAGCAGCTTAGCGGCTGTTAGGGGACGCCACAATGAGCAGTTCTTC
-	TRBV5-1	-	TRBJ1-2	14	CASRGDTSNYGYTF	TGCGCCAGCAGGGGGGACACCTCTAACTATGGCTACACCTTC
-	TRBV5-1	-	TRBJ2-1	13	CASRAATYNEQFF	TGCGCCAGCAGGGCGGCGACCTACAATGAGCAGTTCTTC
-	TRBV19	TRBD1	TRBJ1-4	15	CASSITGGTNEKLFF	TGTGCCAGTAGTATAACAGGGGGAACTAATGAAAAACTGTTTTTT
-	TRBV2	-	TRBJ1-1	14	CASSVPGSNTEAFF	TGTGCCAGCAGTGTTCCGGGGTCGAACACTGAAGCTTTCTTT